The 30 T cell receptor beta chains presented below share a single source sample, sequenced in a study of T cells after yellow fever vaccination. Each CDR3 protein gets one entry after TCRdb re-called the 5' RACE reads with MiXCR. Altogether hundreds of thousands of distinct CDR3 sequences are present, 9.5% to 15% being singletons, with the ten largest covering roughly 3.1%. The material was CD4+ T cells sorted from PBMCs, obtained 15 days after the yellow fever booster vaccination. Receptors were obtained from a young man who received the YFV17D yellow fever vaccine.

The V and J genes are TRBV7-2 and TRBJ1-4, with 7 positions matching TRBD1. The CDR3 loop spans 15 amino acids. Germline lookup yields CDR1 SGHTA and CDR2 FQGNSA. Losses at the gene ends were 5 bases for V and 4 bases for J; bases not matched to a gene: 7. The CDR3 reads CASSQPGQHNEKLFF. DNA of the CDR3: TGTGCCAGCAGCCAACCGGGACAGCATAATGAAAAACTGTTTTTT.

This clonotype was found a few times. This may be a read error: a much more frequent sequence differs by one nucleotide. This chain links TRBV7-3 with TRBJ2-3; D is unclear. V was cut by 1 base and J by 0 bases, with 5 bases left in between. From germline, CDR1 is SGHTA and CDR2 FQGTGA. The CDR3 runs 14 residues. The CDR3 protein is CASSLMGSTDTQYF. The CDR3 coding sequence is TGTGCCAGCAGCTTAATGGGGAGCACAGATACGCAGTATTTT.

Here the CDR3 reads CASSKGQSTGELFF. DNA of the CDR3: TGCGCCAGCAGCAAAGGACAGAGCACCGGGGAGCTGTTTTTT. The V call is TRBV5-1, the J call TRBJ2-2, with a possible D match to TRBD1 (6 bases). This CDR3 spans 14 amino acids. Deletions cut 4 bases from V and 4 bases from J, with 11 bases between. Per the germline V gene, CDR1 is SGHRS and CDR2 is YFSETQ.

The J gene is TRBJ2-5, the V gene TRBV7-2, with D unclear. V shed 1 base and J shed 1 base, with 7 bases lying between them. The germline CDR1 and CDR2 sequences are SGHTA and FQGNSA. The CDR3 consists of 14 residues. CDR3 nucleotide sequence: TGTGCCAGCAGCTTAGGGAGAAGCCAAGAGACCCAGTACTTC. Translating gives CASSLGRSQETQYF.

The chain recombines TRBV2 with TRBJ2-2; 8 nucleotides line up with TRBD1. This CDR3 contains 14 residues. J lost 1 base, V lost 8 bases, and 3 bases had no gene match. Germline loops: CDR1 SNHLY, CDR2 FYNNEI. The CDR3 region has the DNA TGTGCCAGCCTGGACAGGGAGAACACCGGGGAGCTGTTTTTT. Its protein is CASLDRENTGELFF.

This chain joins TRBV6-5 and TRBJ2-3; D may be TRBD1 or TRBD2 (5 bases each). The CDR3 has 15 residues. With 4 bases removed from V and 1 base from J, the gap between germline ends came to 12 bases. The V gene's germline CDR1 is MNHEY and CDR2 SVGAGI. The CDR3 nucleotides read TGTGCCAGCAGTTCCCCGGGGCGCGGCACAGATACGCAGTATTTT. Its protein is CASSSPGRGTDTQYF.

The chain is built from TRBV30 and TRBJ2-5, with D unresolved. The CDR3 is made up of 12 amino acids. Germline CDR1 reads GTSNPN; CDR2 reads SVGIG (reference sequence). V lost 1 base to trimming and J lost 5 bases, with 8 bases between them. This CDR3 is CAWSGPWETQYF. The CDR3 nucleotides are TGTGCCTGGAGTGGACCGTGGGAGACCCAGTACTTC.

This clonotype was detected a few times. The chain couples TRBV7-8 to TRBJ2-7; 10 positions agree with TRBD1. Germline V gene lookup returns CDR1 SGHVS and CDR2 FQNEAQ. J gave up 2 bases and V 2 bases, and 9 bases lay outside the gene matches. The CDR3 consists of 17 residues. CDR3 sequence: CASSLLLAGTGAYEQYF. CDR3 nucleotide sequence: TGTGCCAGCAGCTTATTACTCGCAGGGACAGGGGCCTACGAGCAGTACTTC.

V usage is TRBV20-1 and J usage is TRBJ2-7; 7 bases map to TRBD1. There are 15 residues in the CDR3. Germline V gene sequence: CDR1 DFQATT, CDR2 SNEGSKA (reference sequence). Unmatched junction bases numbered 16, after V lost 6 bases and J lost 5 bases. The CDR3 protein is CSATPSRQGINEQYF. CDR3 nucleotides: TGCAGTGCAACCCCCTCCAGACAGGGTATAAACGAGCAGTACTTC.

The V and J genes are TRBV7-3 and TRBJ2-1; possible D gene TRBD2, 6 bases. This CDR3 region has 15 residues. Trimming pared 1 base from V and 8 bases from J, leaving 15 bases between. Germline CDR1 and CDR2: SGHTA and FQGTGA. CDR3 loop: CASSLSGGVWDEQFF. In nucleotides, the CDR3 is TGTGCCAGCAGCTTAAGTGGCGGGGTTTGGGATGAGCAGTTCTTC. Combining the CDR3 with reference TRBV7-3 and TRBJ2-1 gives the whole variable domain GAGVSQTPSNKVTEKGKYVELRCDPISGHTALYWYRQSLGQGPEFLIYFQGTGAADDSGLPNDRFFAVRPEGSVSTLKIQRTERGDSAVYLCASSLSGGVWDEQFFGPGTRLTVL.

The rearrangement links TRBV6-2 or TRBV6-3 to TRBJ2-7; D gene unclear. CDR1 and CDR2 from the germline V gene are MNHEY and SVGEGT. V was trimmed by 6 bases and J by 2 bases, leaving 11 bases between them. The CDR3 is 13 residues long. CDR3 coding DNA: TGTGCCAGCAGGGGAAGCGCAACCTACGAGCAGTACTTC. Its translation is CASRGSATYEQYF.

The gene calls are TRBV5-1 and TRBJ2-2, with 7 nucleotides matching TRBD1. The CDR3 runs to 16 residues. Per germline, CDR1 SGHRS and CDR2 YFSETQ. V shed 4 bases and J 4 bases; nucleotides not matched to a gene: 10. The CDR3 DNA follows: TGCGCCAGCAGCCCGCAAGGGGGACAGACCACCGGGGAGCTGTTTTTT. Protein product: CASSPQGGQTTGELFF.

The gene calls are TRBV7-6 and TRBJ2-3; 9 nucleotides match TRBD2. Per germline, CDR1 SGHVS and CDR2 FNYEAQ. V lost 8 bases and J lost 2; bases outside the gene matches: 11. The CDR3 has 16 amino acids. CDR3 amino acids: CASQGMASGATDTQYF. The CDR3 DNA reads TGTGCCAGCCAAGGGATGGCTAGCGGGGCCACAGATACGCAGTATTTT.

This clonotype was seen only a few times. CDR3 in amino acids: CASSRVVLLRDGGVEPQHF. For the CDR3, the DNA is TGTGCCAGCAGCAGAGTGGTCCTACTCCGGGACGGAGGAGTGGAGCCCCAGCATTTT. The chain combines TRBV21-1 with TRBJ1-5; the table's D call, TRBD1, was not checked against the DNA. TRBV21-1 is an annotated pseudogene. This CDR3 is 19 amino acids long.

This clonotype appeared a few times. V gene TRBV20-1 combines with J gene TRBJ1-3; TRBD1 matches at 11 bases. The CDR3 runs 13 residues. The trim removed 8 bases at V and 3 bases at J, leaving 3 bases unmatched. From germline, CDR1 is DFQATT and CDR2 SNEGSKA (reference sequence). CDR3 residues: CSSDRGLGNTIYF. The CDR3 DNA reads TGCAGTTCGGACAGGGGGCTTGGAAACACCATATATTTT.

This clonotype was counted only a few times. The chain has TRBV29-1 and TRBJ1-1; 9 nucleotides line up with TRBD1. The CDR3 is made up of 13 amino acids. Trimming removed 6 bases from V and 4 bases from J; junction bases left unmatched: 6. The germline CDR1 and CDR2 sequences are SQVTM and ANQGSEA. The CDR3 DNA follows: TGCAGCGTCGTGACAGGGGGTGGCACTGAAGCTTTCTTT. Translation gives CSVVTGGGTEAFF.

The chain carries TRBV6-6 and TRBJ2-7; D call uncertain. Germline assignment: CDR1 MNHNY and CDR2 SVGAGI (reference sequence). V dropped 7 bases and J dropped 2 bases, with 18 bases sitting between them. The CDR3 runs to 15 residues. The CDR3 DNA sequence: TGTGCCAGCACCGAAGTGGGTGACCAAGCCTACGAGCAGTACTTC. It encodes CASTEVGDQAYEQYF.

The sample holds many counts of this clonotype. The chain joins TRBV29-1 to TRBJ2-5; TRBD2 might be the D (5 bases). The germline V gene has CDR1 SQVTM and CDR2 ANQGSEA. The CDR3 sequence is 13 residues long. V was shortened by 2 bases and J by 5 bases, with 12 bases between the two germline ends. The CDR3, as DNA: TGCAGCGTTGAAACTGGCCGGAGGGAGACCCAGTACTTC. This translates into CSVETGRRETQYF. The full variable domain, in which reference TRBV29-1 and TRBJ2-5 provide the parts outside the CDR3, is SAVISQKPSRDICQRGTSLTIQCQVDSQVTMMFWYRQQPGQSLTLIATANQGSEATYESGFVIDKFPISRPNLTFSTLTVSNMSPEDSSIYLCSVETGRRETQYFGPGTRLLVL.

This clonotype was observed at least ten times. This chain connects TRBV10-3 to TRBJ2-3; 12 nucleotides agree with TRBD2. From germline, CDR1 is ENHRY and CDR2 SYGVKD. The length of the CDR3 is 15 residues. J lost 1 base, V lost 6 bases, and 2 bases had no gene match. The CDR3 region has the DNA TGTGCCATCAGCCGGACTAGCGGGGGCACAGATACGCAGTATTTT. It codes for CAISRTSGGTDTQYF.

This sequence joins TRBV30 and TRBJ1-2; D is possibly TRBD1 (5 bases). The CDR3 has 15 residues. Germline values: CDR1 GTSNPN, CDR2 SVGIG (reference sequence). The germline V and J ends were trimmed by 5 bases and 6 bases, with 22 bases remaining between them. CDR3 sequence reads: CAWERDSVPFHGYTF. CDR3 bases: TGTGCCTGGGAAAGGGACTCTGTTCCGTTTCATGGCTACACCTTC. Looking up the rest from reference TRBV30 and TRBJ1-2 gives the full variable domain: SQTIHQWPATLVQPVGSPLSLECTVEGTSNPNLYWYRQAAGRGLQLLFYSVGIGQISSEVPQNLSASRPQDRQFILSSKKLLLSDSGFYLCAWERDSVPFHGYTFGSGTRLTVV.

This clonotype turned up a few times. The chain links TRBV20-1 to TRBJ1-4; TRBD1 is a possible D gene (5 bases). The CDR3 runs to 15 residues. Germline CDR1 and CDR2: DFQATT and SNEGSKA (reference sequence). CDR3 protein: CSGGRAGYYNEKLFF. The CDR3 DNA follows: TGCAGCGGGGGAAGGGCTGGGTATTACAATGAAAAACTGTTTTTT.

The chain recombines TRBV11-2 with TRBJ2-7, with 12 bases aligning to TRBD2. Germline V gene lookup returns CDR1 SGHAT and CDR2 FQNNGV. The ends lost 5 bases at V and 7 bases at J; junction bases unmatched: 6. The CDR3 is made up of 14 amino acids. CDR3: CASSPTGLAGEQYV. DNA for the CDR3: TGTGCCAGCAGCCCAACTGGACTAGCGGGAGAGCAGTACGTC.

The rearrangement links TRBV20-1 to TRBJ1-1; TRBD1 is a possible D gene (6 bases). Germline V gives CDR1 DFQATT, CDR2 SNEGSKA (reference sequence). The CDR3 has 15 amino acids. With 1 base removed from V and 4 bases from J, the gap between germline ends came to 16 bases. CDR3 sequence reads: CSARVQGQSITEAFF. The CDR3 DNA reads TGCAGTGCTAGAGTGCAAGGACAGTCCATCACTGAAGCTTTCTTT.

This clonotype was detected ten times or more. The chain has TRBV11-2 and TRBJ2-3; D gene uncertain. Germline loops: CDR1 SGHAT, CDR2 FQNNGV. There are 11 residues in the CDR3. Trimming removed 1 base from V and 14 bases from J, with 10 bases in between. The CDR3 reads CASSLGRRLYF. The CDR3 bases are TGTGCCAGCAGCTTAGGTAGAAGGTTGTATTTT.

This clonotype was found a few times. The chain couples TRBV20-1 to TRBJ1-3; D is possibly TRBD1 (5 bases). V was pared by 0 bases and J by 2 bases, with 14 bases between. The CDR3 is 16 amino acids. Germline assignment: CDR1 DFQATT and CDR2 SNEGSKA (reference sequence). CDR3 coding DNA: TGCAGTGCTAGAGATCATCTAGGGGCAGCTGGAAACACCATATATTTT. As protein: CSARDHLGAAGNTIYF.

In its sample, this clonotype was seen many times. V gene TRBV29-1 combines with J gene TRBJ2-7; D is possibly TRBD2 (5 bases). Trimming shortened V by 8 bases and J by 7 bases, and 18 bases separated the two germline ends. Germline lookup yields CDR1 SQVTM and CDR2 ANQGSEA. This CDR3 has 12 amino acids. CDR3 nucleotides: TGCAGCCCATCGGGGAGAGGAGCAGAGCAGTACGTC. Amino acid sequence: CSPSGRGAEQYV.

The chain carries TRBV5-4 and TRBJ2-7; 7 bases fit TRBD2. The V gene's germline CDR1 is SGHNT and CDR2 YYREEE (reference sequence). The CDR3 is made up of 15 amino acids. The ends lost 4 bases at V and 1 base at J; junction bases unmatched: 8. In DNA form, the CDR3 reads TGTGCCAGCAGCCCGGGAGGAGATCGTTCCTACGAGCAGTACTTC. This sequence encodes CASSPGGDRSYEQYF.

V usage is TRBV30 and J usage is TRBJ1-5, with 7 bases identical to TRBD1. This CDR3 has 15 amino acids. The V and J ends lost 2 bases and 4 bases, in that order; junction bases with no gene match: 8. The germline CDR1 and CDR2 sequences are GTSNPN and SVGIG (reference sequence). The CDR3 bases are TGTGCCTGGAGTCCCGGGACAGCGACAAATCAGCCCCAGCATTTT. The encoded protein is CAWSPGTATNQPQHF.

This clonotype was counted only a few times. V usage is TRBV7-7 and J usage is TRBJ2-2; TRBD2 agrees at 11 bases. The germline CDR1 and CDR2 sequences are SSHAT and FNYEAQ (reference sequence). The junction had 4 bases not matched to a gene; V was cut back by 4 bases and J by 0 bases. The length of the CDR3 is 17 residues. The CDR3 here is CASSSLTSGANTGELFF. The CDR3 nucleotides are TGTGCCAGCAGCTCGTTGACTAGCGGGGCGAACACCGGGGAGCTGTTTTTT.

Many counts were recorded for this clonotype. The gene calls are TRBV12-3 or TRBV12-4 and TRBJ1-5; maybe TRBD1 (6 bases). V shed 6 bases and J shed 3 bases, with 12 bases lying between them. The CDR3 length is 14 residues. The CDR3 loop reads CASSSQGHNQPQHF. The CDR3 nucleotides are TGTGCCAGCAGCTCCCAGGGACACAATCAGCCCCAGCATTTT.